These T cell receptor beta chains were read from a single sample in a study of human T cells and chemical hapten exposure. Via MiXCR, TCRdb re-called the RACE reads, giving one row per CDR3 protein. This table holds roughly 90,000 distinct CDR3 sequences, roughly 11% found once. The specimen was whole blood, collected in connection with sensitization to the hapten diphenylcyclopropenone (DPC). The receptor set was obtained from a woman in her 30s with alopecia areata. Some clones in this sample may be carry-over from other donors' samples. The CDR3 runs from the conserved cysteine through the conserved F or W. A D gene is named only where the DNA matches it firmly. Expanded clones get a size class; other rows say once, few or many, or leave the size out.

D,size,J,V,DNA,CDR3
NA,NA,TRBJ1-6,TRBV12-3/TRBV12-4,TGTGCCAGCAGCCCCGAATCAGGGAATAATTCACCCCTCCACTTT,CASSPESGNNSPLHF
TRBD1,many,TRBJ2-6,TRBV10-2,TGCGCCAGCAGCCCCGAACAGGGGGCGCCAGGGGCCAACGTCCTGACTTTC,CASSPEQGAPGANVLTF
NA,NA,TRBJ1-5,TRBV28,TGTGCCAGCAGTTTAACGAGAGGCCAGCATTTT,CASSLTRGQHF
NA,NA,TRBJ2-1,TRBV19,TGTGCCATAAGAAGTGGCGATGAGCAGTTCTTC,CAIRSGDEQFF
NA,NA,TRBJ1-1,TRBV5-1,TGCGCCAGCAGCCCCGCTATTCGGCAGGGAAAAATTTTT,CASSPAIRQGKIF
TRBD2,few,TRBJ2-1,TRBV10-3,TGTGCCATCTCCGGGACTAGCAGAAATGAGCAGTTCTTC,CAISGTSRNEQFF
TRBD2,many,TRBJ2-3,TRBV3-1,TGTGCCAGCAGCCAAAGAGTTAGCGGGAGTGGTGATACGCAGTATTTT,CASSQRVSGSGDTQYF
NA,many,TRBJ1-4,TRBV18,TGTGCCAGCTCACCTGGGGCAGAAAATGAAAAACTGTTTTTT,CASSPGAENEKLFF
NA,NA,TRBJ1-1,TRBV20-1,TGCAGTGCTGGGTTACCTCACACTGAAGCTTTCTTT,CSAGLPHTEAFF
NA,NA,TRBJ1-2,TRBV29-1,TGCAGCGTTGGGGGAATCTATGGCTACACCTTC,CSVGGIYGYTF
TRBD2,many,TRBJ2-1,TRBV27,TGTGCCAGCAGTTCCGCCCTCACTAGCGGGAGTTGGAATGAGCAGTTCTTC,CASSSALTSGSWNEQFF
TRBD1,NA,TRBJ1-4,TRBV7-2,TGTGCCAGCAGCCCGGACAGGCGTGAAAAACTGTTTTTT,CASSPDRREKLFF
NA,NA,TRBJ2-6,TRBV29-1,TGCAGCGTTGAAGGCTCTGGGGCCAACGTCCTGACTTTC,CSVEGSGANVLTF
NA,NA,TRBJ2-7,TRBV5-1,TGCGTCAGCAGCTTGGAAGGGGCGTTGGTCTACGAGCAGTACTTC,CVSSLEGALVYEQYF
NA,many,TRBJ2-4,TRBV5-1,TGCGCCAGCAGCTTGGGCTCTGGACTAGCCAAAAACATTCAGTACTTC,CASSLGSGLAKNIQYF
NA,NA,TRBJ2-7,TRBV11-2,TGTGCCAGCAGCACGAAGACCAGATACTCCTACGAGCAGTACTTC,CASSTKTRYSYEQYF
TRBD2,few,TRBJ2-7,TRBV4-3,TGCGCCAGCAGCCCGGGGACTAGCGGGATCTACGAGCAGTACTTC,CASSPGTSGIYEQYF
TRBD1,many,TRBJ1-3,TRBV11-3,TGTGCCAGCAGCGTGACAGGGTTTGGAAACACCATATATTTT,CASSVTGFGNTIYF
NA,many,TRBJ1-4,TRBV5-5,TGTGCCAGCAGCTTGAACGTAGCAACTAATGAAAAACTGTTTTTT,CASSLNVATNEKLFF
NA,many,TRBJ2-1,TRBV2,TGTGCCAGCAGTGTCGGGACACTATCCTACAATGAGCAGTTCTTC,CASSVGTLSYNEQFF
NA,many,TRBJ2-3,TRBV3-1,TGTGCCAGCAGCCAAGAGACAGATACGCAGTATTTT,CASSQETDTQYF
NA,few,TRBJ2-5,TRBV12-3/TRBV12-4,TGTGCCAGCAGCAAACAAGAGACCCAGTACTTC,CASSKQETQYF
NA,few,TRBJ2-2,TRBV5-5,TGTGCCAGCAGCTTGGAGGGTTACACCGGGGAGCTGTTTTTT,CASSLEGYTGELFF
NA,many,TRBJ1-1,TRBV19,TGTGCCAGTACCTCCCGGGGTGGGGGCGTCAGCATGAACACTGAAGCTTTCTTT,CASTSRGGGVSMNTEAFF
NA,NA,TRBJ2-2,TRBV6-5,TGTGCCAGCAGTCCGGTTTTCGCGGGCACCGGGGAGCTGTTTTTT,CASSPVFAGTGELFF
TRBD1,many,TRBJ1-2,TRBV10-3,TGTGCCATCAGTGAGTCCGGGACAGGGGATGGCTACACCTTC,CAISESGTGDGYTF
TRBD2,few,TRBJ2-1,TRBV6-6,TGTGCCAGCAGTTACCATGGCGGGAGCTCCTACAATGAGCAGTTCTTC,CASSYHGGSSYNEQFF
NA,few,TRBJ2-5,TRBV30,TGTGCCTGGAGTGTACTGAGGGTTCCGGGAGAGACCCAGTACTTC,CAWSVLRVPGETQYF
TRBD2,many,TRBJ2-4,TRBV20-1,TGCAGTGCTAGAGGGGCTAGCGGGAGATCACACATTCAGTACTTC,CSARGASGRSHIQYF
TRBD1,few,TRBJ2-6,TRBV28,TGTGCCAGCAGTCCAGGGGGCGCCGGGGCCAACGTCCTGACTTTC,CASSPGGAGANVLTF
TRBD1,few,TRBJ1-6,TRBV6-5,TGTGCCAGCAGTTACTCGATGGCAGGGGGTCTTTCACCCCTCCACTTT,CASSYSMAGGLSPLHF
NA,NA,TRBJ1-2,TRBV3-1,TGTGCCAGCAGCCAGAGGCAGCTTTATGGCTACACCTTC,CASSQRQLYGYTF